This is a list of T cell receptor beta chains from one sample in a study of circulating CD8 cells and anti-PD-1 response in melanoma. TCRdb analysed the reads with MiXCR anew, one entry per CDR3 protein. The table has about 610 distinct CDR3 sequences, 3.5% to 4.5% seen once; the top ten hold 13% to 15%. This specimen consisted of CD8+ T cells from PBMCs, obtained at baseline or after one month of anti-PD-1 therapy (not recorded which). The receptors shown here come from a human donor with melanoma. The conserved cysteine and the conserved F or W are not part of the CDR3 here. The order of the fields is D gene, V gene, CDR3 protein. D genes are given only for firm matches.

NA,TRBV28,ASRSEYSEAF
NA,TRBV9,ASSASPEANVLT
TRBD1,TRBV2,ASSELKRGLGKLF
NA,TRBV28,ASGDEQF
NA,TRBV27,ASSLSGQGGSYEQY
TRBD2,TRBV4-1,ASSQEAGGPGDTQY
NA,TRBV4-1,ASSQEWGLLLAEAF
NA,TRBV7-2,ASSPEGLDHQPQH
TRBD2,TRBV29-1,SVEQAGGLDEQF
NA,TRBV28,ASKDRYNEQF
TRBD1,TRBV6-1,ASRQGAWDTGELF
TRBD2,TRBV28,ASRGGFTDTQY
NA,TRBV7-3,ASSLSGGVFNEQF
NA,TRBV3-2,ASSQSGLAVQETQY
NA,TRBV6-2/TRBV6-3,ASTDGPVLH
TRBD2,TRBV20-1,SAPPTGRVSYEQY
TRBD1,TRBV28,ASSLTGNGNTIY
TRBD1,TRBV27,ASSSQLIGTGQSNEQF
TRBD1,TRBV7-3,ASSHRTGSSYNEQF
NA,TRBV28,ASSFSSVTGELF
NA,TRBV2,ASSRGIDTEAF
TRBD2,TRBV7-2,ASSFIAGGYNEQF
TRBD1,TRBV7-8,ASSLGTGVSYEQY
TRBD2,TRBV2,ASSEVSAGGSYEQY
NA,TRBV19,ASSFGASGEAF
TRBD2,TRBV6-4,ASSDLGGGAHEQF
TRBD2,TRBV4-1,ASSQVSLAGYNEQF
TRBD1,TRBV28,ASTPNRGHQPQH
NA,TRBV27,ASSLGQPGSYEQY
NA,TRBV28,ASSPRGAAKNIQY
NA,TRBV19,ASSMYPNTGELF
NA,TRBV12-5,ASGFSGPYNEQF
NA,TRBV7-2,ASSLATGLNQPQH
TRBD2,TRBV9,ASSVGSGGPNEQF
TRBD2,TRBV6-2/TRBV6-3,ASSYGLAGRMEQF
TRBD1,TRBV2,ASSPDRGTEAF
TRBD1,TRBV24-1,ATSEDRINTGELF